Listed below are T cell receptor beta chains from one sample, sequenced in a study of shared clonotypes between healthy human individuals. The protocol was immunoSEQ multiplex PCR, while the TCRdb copy is restricted to in-frame clones and leaves out a portion. The profile shows more than 2 million clones, around 95% of them singletons. Sequenced material: naive CD4+ T cells sorted from blood. Receptors were obtained from a man between 18 and 29 years old in good health. Each CDR3 is given with its conserved first and last residue. D genes are given only for firm matches. Where a row states a size, it is once, few, many or the class of an expanded clone; other rows omit it.

D gene: .
clone size: .
V gene: TRBV5-6
J gene: TRBJ2-1
CDR3 protein: CASSLWGSEQFF
CDR3 DNA: TGTGCCAGCAGCTTGTGGGGGAGTGAGCAGTTCTTC

D gene: .
clone size: .
V gene: TRBV19
J gene: TRBJ2-3
CDR3 protein: CASSSQGSTDTQYF
CDR3 DNA: TGTGCCAGTAGTAGCCAGGGGTCGACAGATACGCAGTATTTT

D gene: .
clone size: .
V gene: TRBV6-5
J gene: TRBJ2-1
CDR3 protein: CASSSGGARDEQFF
CDR3 DNA: TGTGCCAGCAGTTCTGGGGGAGCACGGGATGAGCAGTTCTTC

D gene: TRBD1
clone size: .
V gene: TRBV27
J gene: TRBJ1-5
CDR3 protein: CASSLDRGNQPQHF
CDR3 DNA: TGTGCCAGCAGTCTGGACAGGGGCAATCAGCCCCAGCATTTT

D gene: TRBD1
clone size: .
V gene: TRBV18
J gene: TRBJ1-5
CDR3 protein: CASSPTGGSQPQHF
CDR3 DNA: TGTGCCAGCTCACCGACAGGGGGAAGTCAGCCCCAGCATTTT

D gene: .
clone size: .
V gene: TRBV7-7
J gene: TRBJ1-1
CDR3 protein: CASSPWGENTEAFF
CDR3 DNA: TGTGCTAGCAGCCCCTGGGGGGAGAACACTGAAGCTTTCTTT

D gene: TRBD1
clone size: .
V gene: TRBV28
J gene: TRBJ2-7
CDR3 protein: CASSSGQVVYEQYF
CDR3 DNA: TGTGCCAGCAGTTCGGGACAGGTAGTCTACGAGCAGTACTTC

D gene: .
clone size: .
V gene: TRBV29-1
J gene: TRBJ2-7
CDR3 protein: CSVEGAGTDEQYF
CDR3 DNA: TGCAGCGTTGAAGGTGCAGGGACTGACGAGCAGTACTTC

D gene: .
clone size: .
V gene: TRBV7-2
J gene: TRBJ2-5
CDR3 protein: CASSSRPGDNQETQYF
CDR3 DNA: TGTGCCAGCAGCTCCCGCCCGGGGGATAATCAAGAGACCCAGTACTTC

D gene: .
clone size: .
V gene: TRBV10-3
J gene: TRBJ1-2
CDR3 protein: CAISADRSNYGYTF
CDR3 DNA: TGTGCCATCAGTGCTGACAGAAGCAACTATGGCTACACCTTC

D gene: .
clone size: .
V gene: TRBV5-4
J gene: TRBJ2-1
CDR3 protein: CASSLRVGSYNEQFF
CDR3 DNA: TGTGCCAGCAGCTTGAGGGTGGGCTCCTACAATGAGCAGTTCTTC

D gene: TRBD2
clone size: .
V gene: TRBV6-5
J gene: TRBJ2-1
CDR3 protein: CASSWGGNEQFF
CDR3 DNA: TGTGCCAGCAGTTGGGGGGGGAATGAGCAGTTCTTC

D gene: TRBD1
clone size: .
V gene: TRBV29-1
J gene: TRBJ1-1
CDR3 protein: CSVKAQGALGTEAFF
CDR3 DNA: TGCAGCGTTAAAGCACAGGGGGCCTTGGGCACTGAAGCTTTCTTT

D gene: .
clone size: .
V gene: TRBV6-1
J gene: TRBJ1-1
CDR3 protein: CASSEDPGNTEAFF
CDR3 DNA: TGTGCCAGCAGTGAGGATCCGGGCAACACTGAAGCTTTCTTT

D gene: .
clone size: .
V gene: TRBV5-1
J gene: TRBJ2-7
CDR3 protein: CASSLDRLYEQYF
CDR3 DNA: TGCGCCAGCAGCTTAGACAGACTCTACGAGCAGTACTTC

D gene: .
clone size: once
V gene: TRBV7-8
J gene: TRBJ2-7
CDR3 protein: CASSQGQSYEQYF
CDR3 DNA: TGTGCCAGCAGCCAAGGACAGTCCTACGAGCAGTACTTC

D gene: .
clone size: .
V gene: TRBV5-1
J gene: TRBJ2-5
CDR3 protein: CASRFSGQFETQYF
CDR3 DNA: TGCGCCAGCAGATTCAGCGGACAGTTTGAAACCCAGTACTTC

D gene: TRBD1
clone size: .
V gene: TRBV30
J gene: TRBJ2-2
CDR3 protein: CAWTEGGPGELFF
CDR3 DNA: TGTGCCTGGACTGAAGGGGGCCCCGGGGAGCTGTTTTTT

D gene: .
clone size: .
V gene: TRBV10-3
J gene: TRBJ1-2
CDR3 protein: CAITTIDGTNYGYTF
CDR3 DNA: TGTGCCATCACCACTATCGACGGAACTAACTATGGCTACACCTTC

D gene: .
clone size: .
V gene: TRBV6-5
J gene: TRBJ2-7
CDR3 protein: CASSPRVWGYEQYF
CDR3 DNA: TGTGCCAGCAGCCCTAGGGTTTGGGGCTACGAGCAGTACTTC

D gene: TRBD1
clone size: .
V gene: TRBV30
J gene: TRBJ1-5
CDR3 protein: CAWRGRGQGNQPQHF
CDR3 DNA: TGTGCCTGGAGGGGAAGGGGACAGGGCAATCAGCCCCAGCATTTT

D gene: .
clone size: .
V gene: TRBV18
J gene: TRBJ1-6
CDR3 protein: CASAVEGNSPLHF
CDR3 DNA: TGTGCCAGCGCGGTAGAAGGTAATTCACCCCTCCACTTT

D gene: .
clone size: .
V gene: TRBV5-1
J gene: TRBJ1-5
CDR3 protein: CASSWGPGANQPQHF
CDR3 DNA: TGCGCCAGCAGCTGGGGTCCAGGGGCCAATCAGCCCCAGCATTTT

D gene: .
clone size: few
V gene: TRBV5-4
J gene: TRBJ2-5
CDR3 protein: CASSLAGGETQYF
CDR3 DNA: TGTGCCAGCAGCTTGGCCGGCGGAGAGACCCAGTACTTC

D gene: .
clone size: .
V gene: TRBV5-1
J gene: TRBJ2-7
CDR3 protein: CASSKGPRIYEQYF
CDR3 DNA: TGCGCCAGCAGCAAGGGACCGAGGATCTACGAGCAGTACTTC

D gene: .
clone size: .
V gene: TRBV19
J gene: TRBJ2-6
CDR3 protein: CASSVSSGANVLTF
CDR3 DNA: TGTGCCAGTAGTGTAAGCTCTGGGGCCAACGTCCTGACTTTC

D gene: TRBD1
clone size: .
V gene: TRBV27
J gene: TRBJ1-1
CDR3 protein: CASSLHRDRDEAFF
CDR3 DNA: TGTGCCAGCAGTTTGCACCGGGACAGGGATGAAGCTTTCTTT

D gene: .
clone size: .
V gene: TRBV13
J gene: TRBJ2-7
CDR3 protein: CASSLYGRDPLKQYF
CDR3 DNA: TGTGCCAGCAGCTTGTACGGCCGGGACCCCCTAAAGCAGTACTTC